The 7 T cell receptor beta chains below all came from one sample that was sequenced in a study of blood T cell repertoires in COVID-19. Sequencing used immunoSEQ multiplex PCR; TCRdb keeps in-frame clones, though not all of them. The sample consists of about 56,000 clones, under 90% of them appearing once. Material for sequencing was peripheral blood. All receptors come from a woman over 75 with acute or convalescent COVID-19.

The chain couples TRBV7-9 to TRBJ2-3; 10 nucleotides agree with TRBD2. CDR3 length equals 17 residues. Germline-derived CDR1 and CDR2 are SEHNR and FQNEAQ (reference sequence). Losses at the gene ends were 5 bases for V and 2 bases for J; bases not matched to a gene: 10. As DNA, the CDR3 is TGTGCCAGCAGCGCTAGCCTACTAGCGGGGTTCACAGATACGCAGTATTTT. It yields the protein CASSASLLAGFTDTQYF.

The rearrangement joins TRBV3-1 (or the pseudogene TRBV3-2) to TRBJ2-7, with 7 bases aligning to TRBD2. Trimming at V came to 6 bases and at J to 12 bases, leaving 8 bases not matched to a gene. The germline V gene encodes CDR1 LGHDT and CDR2 YNNKEL (reference sequence). This CDR3 region has 11 residues. Here the CDR3 DNA reads TGTGCCAGCAGGAGAGGGGAGGGGATGTACTTC. It translates to CASRRGEGMYF.

This clone was picked up a small number of times. The chain combines TRBV18 with TRBJ1-1; 7 nucleotides align to TRBD1. V lost 0 bases and J lost 1; bases outside the gene matches: 2. The CDR3 has 15 residues. Germline V gene data show CDR1 as KGHSH and CDR2 as LQKENI. The DNA for the CDR3 is TGTGCCAGCTCACCACCTCGGACAGGGAACACTGAAGCTTTCTTT. It is translated as CASSPPRTGNTEAFF.

The chain is built from TRBV7-2 and TRBJ2-3; a possible D gene is TRBD2 (5 bases). Germline V gives CDR1 SGHTA, CDR2 FQGNSA. This CDR3 has 15 amino acids. V lost 5 bases to trimming and J lost 1 base, with 13 bases between them. The CDR3: CASSPRGSGTDTQYF. The CDR3 nucleotides are TGTGCCAGCAGCCCCAGAGGGTCGGGCACAGATACGCAGTATTTT.

The chain uses TRBV6-5 and TRBJ1-1, with 8 bases aligning to TRBD1. The CDR3 has 14 amino acids. J lost 1 base, V lost 6 bases, and 4 bases had no gene match. Germline values: CDR1 MNHEY, CDR2 SVGAGI. The CDR3 loop is CASSPGTGNTEAFF. The CDR3 DNA is TGTGCCAGCAGCCCAGGGACAGGGAACACTGAAGCTTTCTTT.

J is TRBJ2-3 and V is TRBV24-1; tentatively, D is TRBD1 (5 bases). The V gene lost 0 bases and the J gene lost 4 bases, with 16 bases spanning the gap. Germline CDR1 and CDR2: KGHDR and SFDVKD. CDR3 size: 17 residues. The CDR3 loop reads CATSDLQRPGWPDTQYF. The CDR3 DNA reads as TGTGCCACCAGTGATTTGCAGAGGCCAGGGTGGCCAGATACGCAGTATTTT.

This clone was picked up a small number of times. V and J are TRBV6-5 and TRBJ1-6, with D possibly being TRBD1 (6 bases). V lost 7 bases, J lost 5 bases, and 12 bases lay in between. CDR3 length: 14 residues. CDR1 MNHEY and CDR2 SVGAGI come from the germline V gene. The CDR3 DNA is TGTGCCAGCACGGGGGGCTTCGATAATTCACCCCTCCACTTT. Its protein product is CASTGGFDNSPLHF.